This TCR beta chain was documented in a study of blood T cell repertoires in COVID-19. The wider study: The United States, Italy and Spain provided the acute and convalescent COVID-19 samples. PBMCs, B-cell-depleted T cells, or T cells were the source of the cDNA or gDNA that made up the material.

How the authors handled the data: Amplification of reference gene primers provided the estimated nucleated cell counts. Measured with immunoSEQ multiplex PCR; TCRdb has only the in-frame clones, and not every one. That table supplies the V and J calls and clone size; D and trimming were determined from the DNA. The sample contains 200,000 to 300,000 clones, around 86% of which appear only once. With 0 bases removed from V and 5 bases from J, the gap between germline ends came to 11 bases. This CDR3 comprises 14 residues. CDR1 is SGHRS, CDR2 YFSETQ, per germline. Source material: peripheral blood. This rearrangement joins TRBV5-1 to TRBJ1-1; D possibly corresponds to TRBD1 (5 bases). The TCR originated in a woman younger than 45 who had recovered from COVID-19. The CDR3 reads CASSLEQGVTEAFF. CDR3 bases: TGCGCCAGCAGCTTGGAGCAGGGTGTGACTGAAGCTTTCTTT.